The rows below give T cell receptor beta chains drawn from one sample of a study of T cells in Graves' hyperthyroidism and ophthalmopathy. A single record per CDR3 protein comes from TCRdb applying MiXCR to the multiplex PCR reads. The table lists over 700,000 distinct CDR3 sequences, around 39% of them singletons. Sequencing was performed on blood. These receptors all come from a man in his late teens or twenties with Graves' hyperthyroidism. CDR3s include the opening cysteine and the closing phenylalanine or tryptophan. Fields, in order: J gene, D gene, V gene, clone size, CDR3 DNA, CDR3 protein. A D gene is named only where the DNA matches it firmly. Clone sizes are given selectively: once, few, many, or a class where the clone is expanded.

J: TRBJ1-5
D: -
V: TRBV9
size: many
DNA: TGTGCCAGCAGCTTGGACTTTAGCAATCAGCCCCAGCATTTT
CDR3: CASSLDFSNQPQHF

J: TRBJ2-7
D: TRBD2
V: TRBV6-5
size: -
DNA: TGTGCCAGCAGTGCCGGACTAGCGGGAGTCGAGCAGTACTTC
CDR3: CASSAGLAGVEQYF

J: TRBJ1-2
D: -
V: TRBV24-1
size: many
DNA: TGTGCCACCAGTGACCCTATCCGAAGTAACGGCAACTATGGCTACACCTTC
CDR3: CATSDPIRSNGNYGYTF

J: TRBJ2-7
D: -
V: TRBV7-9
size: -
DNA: TGTGCCAGCAGCCCACAGGCCGGGACACTAGTCTACGAGCAGTACTTC
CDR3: CASSPQAGTLVYEQYF

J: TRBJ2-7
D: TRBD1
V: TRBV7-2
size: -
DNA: TGTGCCAGCAGCTTTCACAGGGGGCACACCCACTCCTACGAGCAGTACTTC
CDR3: CASSFHRGHTHSYEQYF

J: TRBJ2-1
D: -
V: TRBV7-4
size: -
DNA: TGTGCCAGCAGTGACCCGATGGGGGTCTGGAATGAGCAGTTCTTC
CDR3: CASSDPMGVWNEQFF

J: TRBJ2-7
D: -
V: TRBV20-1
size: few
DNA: TGCAGTGCTAGAGCGGTCAACTACGAGCAGTACTTC
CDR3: CSARAVNYEQYF

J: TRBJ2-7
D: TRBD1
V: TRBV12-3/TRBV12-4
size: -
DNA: TGTGCCAGCAGTTGGGACAGGGTGGAATCCTACGAGCAGTACTTC
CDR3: CASSWDRVESYEQYF

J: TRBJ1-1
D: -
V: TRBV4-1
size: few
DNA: TGCGCCAGCAGCCAAGTAAACGTGAACACTGAAGCTTTCTTT
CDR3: CASSQVNVNTEAFF

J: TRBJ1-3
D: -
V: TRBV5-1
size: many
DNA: TGTGCCAGCAGCTTAGGAGGGAGTGGAAACACCATATATTTT
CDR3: CASSLGGSGNTIYF

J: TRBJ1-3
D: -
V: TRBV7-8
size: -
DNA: TGTGCCAGCAGCCAGGTGGGGGGCGCGAACACCATATATTTT
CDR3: CASSQVGGANTIYF

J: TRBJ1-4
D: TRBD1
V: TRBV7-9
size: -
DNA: TGTGCCAGCAGCTTGGAGGACAGGGCCGTTGAAAAACTGTTTTTT
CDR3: CASSLEDRAVEKLFF

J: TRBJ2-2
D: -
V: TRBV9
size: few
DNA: TGTGCCAGCAGCGACTTACAGGGAATTAACACCGGGGAGCTGTTTTTT
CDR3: CASSDLQGINTGELFF

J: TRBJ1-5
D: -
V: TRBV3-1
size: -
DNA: TGTGCCAGCAGCCAAGATAGAACAGTTGGGCAGCCCCAGCATTTT
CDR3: CASSQDRTVGQPQHF

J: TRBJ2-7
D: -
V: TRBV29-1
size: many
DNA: TGCAGCGTTGATATACAGGGCTACGAGCAGTACTTC
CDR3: CSVDIQGYEQYF

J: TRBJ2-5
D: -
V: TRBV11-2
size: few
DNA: TGTGCCAGCAGCTTTAGGTGGGAGACCCAGTACTTC
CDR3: CASSFRWETQYF

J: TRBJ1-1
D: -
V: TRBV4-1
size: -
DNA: TGCGCCAGCAGCCAAGGGTCAGGTTTGGTAGCTTTCTTT
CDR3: CASSQGSGLVAFF

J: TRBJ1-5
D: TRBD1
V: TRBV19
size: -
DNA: TGTGCCAGCAGTTACATACAGGGGAATCAGCCCCAGCATTTT
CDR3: CASSYIQGNQPQHF

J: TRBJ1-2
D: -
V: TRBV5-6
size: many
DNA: TGTGCCAGCAGCCCCGGAGGAAGCGGCTACACCTTC
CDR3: CASSPGGSGYTF

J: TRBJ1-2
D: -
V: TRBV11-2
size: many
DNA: TGTGCCAGCAGCTCCACCGGGGGAGGCTACACCTTC
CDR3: CASSSTGGGYTF

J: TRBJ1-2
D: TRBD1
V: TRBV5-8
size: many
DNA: TGTGCCAGCAGCCACCGACAGGGAACTAACTATGGCTACACCTTC
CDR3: CASSHRQGTNYGYTF

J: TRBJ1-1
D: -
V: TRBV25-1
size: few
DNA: TGTGCCAGCAGCCACCCCCTCTCCCGTCAAGCTTTCTTT
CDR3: CASSHPLSRQAFF

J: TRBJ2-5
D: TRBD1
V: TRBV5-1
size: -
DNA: TGCGCCAGCAGCGAGGACAGGGGAGGGACCCAGTACTTC
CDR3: CASSEDRGGTQYF

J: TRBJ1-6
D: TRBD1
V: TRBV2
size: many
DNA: TGTGCCAGCATCTGGACAGGGGATTCACCCCTCCACTTT
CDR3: CASIWTGDSPLHF

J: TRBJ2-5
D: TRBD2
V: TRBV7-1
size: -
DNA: TGTGCCAGCAGCTCTGGGGGGGTGAGTGAGACCCAGTACTTC
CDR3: CASSSGGVSETQYF

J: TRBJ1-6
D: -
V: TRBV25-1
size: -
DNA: TGTGCCAGCAGTGTACGAGGGACGCGGAATTCACCCCTCCACTTT
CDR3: CASSVRGTRNSPLHF

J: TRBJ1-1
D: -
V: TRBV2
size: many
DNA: TGTGCCAGCACTTTCAGCGACACTGAAGCTTTCTTT
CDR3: CASTFSDTEAFF

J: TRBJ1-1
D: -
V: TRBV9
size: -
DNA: TGTGCCAGCTCCCGGGCCGTTACGAACACTGAAGCTTTCTTT
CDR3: CASSRAVTNTEAFF

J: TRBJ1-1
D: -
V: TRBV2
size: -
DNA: TGTGCCAGCAGCCCAGCAGGGGTTCTGAACACTGAAGCTTTCTTT
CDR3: CASSPAGVLNTEAFF

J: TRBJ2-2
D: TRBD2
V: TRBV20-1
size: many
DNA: TGCAGTGCGCAGCGGGGGACACGCACCGGGGAGCTGTTTTTT
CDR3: CSAQRGTRTGELFF

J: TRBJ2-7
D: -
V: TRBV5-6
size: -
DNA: TGTGCCAGCAGCTTGGGACTGGGGGCCCGGGAGCAGTACTTC
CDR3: CASSLGLGAREQYF

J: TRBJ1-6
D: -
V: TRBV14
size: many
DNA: TGTGCCAGCAGCCAAGAGTTGCGAGGGATACGGAACTCACCCCTCCACTTT
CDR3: CASSQELRGIRNSPLHF

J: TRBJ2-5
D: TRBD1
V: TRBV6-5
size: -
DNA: TGTGCCAGCAGCCCGACAGGGATGGTAGAGACCCAGTACTTC
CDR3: CASSPTGMVETQYF

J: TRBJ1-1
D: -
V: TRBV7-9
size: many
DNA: TGTGCCAGCAGCTTAAAGCAGAGTGAAGCTTTCTTT
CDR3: CASSLKQSEAFF

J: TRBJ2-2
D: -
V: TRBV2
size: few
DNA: TGTGCCAGCAGACAGGGAAATTCCGGGGAGCTGTTTTTT
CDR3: CASRQGNSGELFF

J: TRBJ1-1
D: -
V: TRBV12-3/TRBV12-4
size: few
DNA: TGTGCCAGCAGCTCTGATGGAACACTTGAAGCTTTCTTT
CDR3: CASSSDGTLEAFF

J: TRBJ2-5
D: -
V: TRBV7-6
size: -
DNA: TGTGCCAGCAGTAGATACGGGAGAGGGGAGACCCAGTACTTC
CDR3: CASSRYGRGETQYF

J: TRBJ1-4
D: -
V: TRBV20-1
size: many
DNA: TGCAGTGCTTCGGGGGGTAATGAAAAACTGTTTTTT
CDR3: CSASGGNEKLFF

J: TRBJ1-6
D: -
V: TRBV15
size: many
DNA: TGTGCCACCAGCAGAGATCGAGAGAGAAATTCACCCCTCCACTTT
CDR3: CATSRDRERNSPLHF